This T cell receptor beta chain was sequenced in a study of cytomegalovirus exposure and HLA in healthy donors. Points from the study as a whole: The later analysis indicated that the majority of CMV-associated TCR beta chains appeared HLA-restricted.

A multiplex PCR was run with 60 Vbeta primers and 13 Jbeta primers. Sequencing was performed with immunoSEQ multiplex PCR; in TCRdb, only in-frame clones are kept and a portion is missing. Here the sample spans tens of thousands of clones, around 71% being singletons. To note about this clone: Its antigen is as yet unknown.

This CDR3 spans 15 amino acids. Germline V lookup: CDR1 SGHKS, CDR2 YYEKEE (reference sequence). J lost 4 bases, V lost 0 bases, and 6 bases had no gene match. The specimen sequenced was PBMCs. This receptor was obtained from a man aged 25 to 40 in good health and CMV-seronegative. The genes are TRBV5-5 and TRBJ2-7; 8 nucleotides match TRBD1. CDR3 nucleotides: TGTGCCAGCAGCTTGGGAGTCCACAGGGGGTACGAGCAGTACTTC. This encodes CASSLGVHRGYEQYF. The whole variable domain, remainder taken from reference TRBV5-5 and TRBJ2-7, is DAGVTQSPTHLIKTRGQQVTLRCSPISGHKSVSWYQQVLGQGPQFIFQYYEKEERGRGNFPDRFSARQFPNYSSELNVNALLLGDSALYLCASSLGVHRGYEQYFGPGTRLTVT.